This T cell receptor beta chain was observed in a study of CD4 T cells in relation to SARS-CoV-2 and coronaviruses. Before the COVID-19 pandemic, during about 2011-2019, CD4+ T cells were taken from unexposed donors. V lost 0 bases and J lost 2; bases outside the gene matches: 4. The CDR3 is 18 amino acids. CDR1 and CDR2 (germline): MNHEY, SVGEGT. The repertoire was sequenced with immunoSEQ multiplex PCR; TCRdb's copy has only in-frame clones and lacks some. The sample holds some 65,000 clones; about 89% are singletons and the top ten take about 1.6%. The chain links TRBV6-2 or TRBV6-3 to TRBJ2-7; 16 bases line up with TRBD2. This TCR was sampled from a human donor in good health. The source material was memory CD4+ T cells from PBMCs. CDR3 nucleotides: TGTGCCAGCAGTTACTCGGGACTAGCGGGAGGGACGGCCTACGAGCAGTACTTC. It specifies CASSYSGLAGGTAYEQYF.